These 18 T cell receptor beta chains were all obtained from the same sample, sequenced in a study of blood T cell repertoires in COVID-19. Using immunoSEQ multiplex PCR, the repertoire was profiled, and TCRdb retains in-frame clones only, with some absent. The sample consists of under 200,000 clones, approximately 90% of them appearing once. Sequenced: peripheral blood. These receptors came from a man aged 55 to 70 with acute or convalescent COVID-19.

J is TRBJ2-7 and V is TRBV5-8; TRBD1 matches 7 bases. CDR1 is SGHTS, CDR2 YDEGEE, per germline. With V trimmed by 4 bases and J by 7 bases, 8 bases remained unmatched. The CDR3 length is 13 residues. Here the CDR3 reads CASSLDRAIEQYV. DNA of the CDR3: TGTGCCAGCAGCCTCGACAGGGCTATTGAGCAGTACGTC.

The gene calls are TRBV19 and TRBJ2-3; 7 nucleotides align to TRBD2. The CDR3 is 15 amino acids. J lost 5 bases, V lost 2 bases, and 7 bases had no gene match. Germline CDR1 and CDR2: LNHDA and SQIVND (reference sequence). CDR3 region: CASSIYAGEGDTQYF. The CDR3 nucleotides read TGTGCCAGTAGTATATATGCGGGAGAGGGAGATACGCAGTATTTT.

Note on this clone: The same CDR3 arises from other DNA sequences in this sample as well. The V gene is TRBV19, the J gene TRBJ1-4; 9 bases are a match to TRBD1. CDR3 length: 15 amino acids. V was clipped by 6 bases and J by 6 bases; unmatched bases: 8. CDR1 is LNHDA, CDR2 SQIVND, per germline (reference sequence). The CDR3 sequence: CASRALQGADEKLFF. Here the CDR3 DNA reads TGTGCCAGTAGGGCTCTACAGGGGGCCGATGAAAAACTGTTTTTT. Full variable domain (missing parts from reference TRBV19 and TRBJ1-4): DGGITQSPKYLFRKEGQNVTLSCEQNLNHDAMYWYRQDPGQGLRLIYYSQIVNDFQKGDIAEGYSVSREKKESFPLTVTSAQKNPTAFYLCASRALQGADEKLFFGSGTQLSVL.

The rearrangement joins TRBV6-1 to TRBJ1-5; D call uncertain. Germline-derived CDR1 and CDR2 are MNHNS and SASEGT. The CDR3 runs to 14 residues. Trimming pared 7 bases from V and 2 bases from J, leaving 12 bases between. The CDR3 protein is CASNQRGGNQPQHF. The DNA of the CDR3 is TGTGCCAGCAACCAACGCGGGGGCAATCAGCCCCAGCATTTT.

The chain uses TRBV29-1 and TRBJ2-7; 8 bases are shared with TRBD1. V lost 1 base, J lost 2 bases, and 1 base stayed unmatched. Per the germline V gene, CDR1 is SQVTM and CDR2 is ANQGSEA. The CDR3 totals 13 residues. In DNA form, the CDR3 reads TGCAGCGTTGAAGGGACAGGGACCTACGAGCAGTACTTC. This translates into CSVEGTGTYEQYF.

The chain employs TRBV20-1 and TRBJ1-2; D is unclear. Per the germline V gene, CDR1 is DFQATT and CDR2 is SNEGSKA (reference sequence). This CDR3 has 11 amino acids. Trimming removed 6 bases at V and 6 bases at J, with 11 bases between. The CDR3 spells CSASERDGYTF. The CDR3 coding sequence is TGCAGTGCCTCTGAGCGTGATGGCTACACCTTC.

The chain uses TRBV2 and TRBJ2-5; 7 nucleotides line up with TRBD1. Trimming removed 0 bases from V and 7 bases from J; junction bases left unmatched: 2. This CDR3 comprises 13 residues. CDR1 is SNHLY and CDR2 is FYNNEI in the germline V gene. CDR3 in DNA: TGTGCCAGCAGTGAAGCGAACAGGGGGACCCAGTACTTC. Its protein product is CASSEANRGTQYF.

The V call is TRBV3-1 (or the pseudogene TRBV3-2), the J call TRBJ2-7; 9 bases line up with TRBD1. Germline CDR1 reads LGHDT; CDR2 reads YNNKEL (reference sequence). This CDR3 contains 17 residues. Trimming at V came to 4 bases and at J to 5 bases, leaving 15 bases not matched to a gene. The CDR3 DNA reads as TGTGCCAGCAGCCCCCTCTTCACCGGGACAGGGTCCCACGAGCAGTACTTC. Amino acids: CASSPLFTGTGSHEQYF.

The V and J genes are TRBV27 and TRBJ2-1; 8 nucleotides line up with TRBD2. The CDR3 loop spans 14 amino acids. V lost 4 bases, J lost 6 bases, and 5 bases stayed unmatched. Germline V gene sequence: CDR1 MNHEY, CDR2 SMNVEV (reference sequence). The CDR3 loop reads CASSYSTSGNEQFF. DNA of the CDR3: TGTGCCAGCAGTTACAGCACTAGCGGCAATGAGCAGTTCTTC.

This rearrangement joins TRBV6-5 to TRBJ1-6; 7 bases are a match to TRBD1. Germline-derived CDR1 and CDR2 are MNHEY and SVGAGI. With V trimmed by 7 bases and J by 7 bases, 4 bases remained unmatched. CDR3 length: 13 residues. CDR3 residues: CASNRGRNSPLHF. In DNA form, the CDR3 reads TGTGCCAGCAACAGGGGAAGGAATTCACCCCTCCACTTT.

The chain couples TRBV7-6 to TRBJ2-1; 12 bases line up with TRBD2. The CDR3 sequence is 15 residues long. J lost 5 bases, V lost 5 bases, and 4 bases had no gene match. Germline values: CDR1 SGHVS, CDR2 FNYEAQ. The CDR3 DNA reads TGTGCCAGCAGCCGAACTAGCGGGGGGAACAATGAGCAGTTCTTC. Translating gives CASSRTSGGNNEQFF.

V and J are TRBV19 and TRBJ2-7; 8 bases fit TRBD1. Germline V lookup: CDR1 LNHDA, CDR2 SQIVND (reference sequence). This CDR3 has 13 amino acids. Trimming took 7 bases from V and 1 from J; bases not matched to a gene: 3. The CDR3 sequence is CASMGDRSYEQYF. The CDR3 region has the DNA TGTGCCAGTATGGGGGACAGGTCCTACGAGCAGTACTTC.

This clone has more than one count but fewer than ten. The chain uses TRBV19 and TRBJ1-5; 9 positions match TRBD1. Germline-derived CDR1 and CDR2 are LNHDA and SQIVND (reference sequence). The CDR3 has 15 amino acids. Trimming at V came to 5 bases and at J to 6 bases, leaving 8 bases not matched to a gene. CDR3 amino acids: CASSLGQGGTQPQHF. CDR3 nucleotides: TGTGCCAGTAGTTTGGGACAGGGAGGGACTCAGCCCCAGCATTTT.

This chain connects TRBV5-6 to TRBJ1-6, with D hard to call. V lost 2 bases and J lost 4, with 19 bases in between. Germline CDR1 and CDR2: SGHDT and YYEEEE. The CDR3 runs 18 residues. The CDR3 sequence: CASSLRGILGKYNSPLHF. The CDR3 DNA sequence: TGTGCCAGCAGCTTACGAGGAATCCTCGGAAAGTATAATTCACCCCTCCACTTT.

The CDR3 sequence is CASSFSAGVPYGYTF. DNA of the CDR3: TGTGCCAGCAGTTTTTCGGCAGGGGTCCCCTATGGCTACACCTTC. The rearrangement uses TRBV27 and TRBJ1-2; a weak D match, TRBD1 (6 bases). The length of the CDR3 is 15 residues. Looked up from germline, CDR1 is MNHEY and CDR2 is SMNVEV (reference sequence). Trimming pared 3 bases from V and 4 bases from J, leaving 15 bases between.

The CDR3 coding sequence is TGTGCCAGCAGCTTCGGACAGGGGGCCTACAATGAGCAGTTCTTC. As protein: CASSFGQGAYNEQFF. The chain joins TRBV5-5 to TRBJ2-1, with TRBD1 matching 10 bases. Germline V CDR1 and CDR2: SGHKS, YYEKEE (reference sequence). V dropped 2 bases and J dropped 2; count of bases not matched to a gene: 1. CDR3 length equals 15 residues.

The table lists this clone with a count of one. The V gene is TRBV5-4, the J gene TRBJ1-4; D not certain. V lost 5 bases, J lost 0 bases, and 5 bases lay in between. Germline-derived CDR1 and CDR2 are SGHNT and YYREEE (reference sequence). The CDR3 length is 13 residues. In DNA form, the CDR3 reads TGTGCCAGCAGGTCAGCAACTAATGAAAAACTGTTTTTT. It is translated as CASRSATNEKLFF. The complete variable domain, with remaining parts taken from reference TRBV5-4 and TRBJ1-4, reads ETGVTQSPTHLIKTRGQQVTLRCSSQSGHNTVSWYQQALGQGPQFIFQYYREEENGRGNFPPRFSGLQFPNYSSELNVNALELDDSALYLCASRSATNEKLFFGSGTQLSVL.

The genes are TRBV9 and TRBJ2-7, with 7 positions matching TRBD2. With 2 bases clipped from V and 0 bases from J, the junction kept 2 bases outside the gene matches. Germline CDR1 is SGDLS and CDR2 is YYNGEE. The CDR3 is 14 amino acids. The CDR3 coding sequence is TGTGCCAGCAGCGTGGGGGGGGACTCCTACGAGCAGTACTTC. It specifies CASSVGGDSYEQYF.